Below, one T cell receptor beta chain is given with its context. The antigen is unknown. This specimen comes from a study of cytomegalovirus exposure and HLA in healthy donors. At the level of the study: One earlier analysis, a look at about 179 million T cells, found some 100 million unique TCR beta sequences.

V dropped 5 bases and J dropped 0 bases, with 6 bases sitting between them. Germline CDR1 is SGHRS and CDR2 is YFSETQ. The CDR3 is made up of 13 amino acids. Broader study findings: A later analysis linked a missense DCLRE1C variant to TCR beta V- and J-gene trimming. A few CMV-associated chains proved CMV antigen-specific in vitro. Sequencing likely caused a cluster of highly shared sequence variants.

This PCR relied on a set of 60 Vbeta primers and 13 Jbeta primers. Clones were read by immunoSEQ multiplex PCR, and TCRdb kept only the in-frame ones, dropping some. Of more than 100,000 clones in the sample, 75% to 90% are singletons; the top ten hold just over 8%. The chain recombines TRBV5-1 with TRBJ1-5, with no clear D. Sequenced sample: PBMCs. The clonotype comes from a woman aged 50 to 60 in good health and CMV-seropositive. The CDR3 spells CASRADSNQPQHF. The CDR3 nucleotides are TGCGCCAGCAGGGCTGATAGCAATCAGCCCCAGCATTTT. The variable domain in full, completed from reference TRBV5-1 and TRBJ1-5, reads KAGVTQTPRYLIKTRGQQVTLSCSPISGHRSVSWYQQTPGQGLQFLFEYFSETQRNKGNFPGRFSGRQFSNSRSEMNVSTLELGDSALYLCASRADSNQPQHFGDGTRLSIL.